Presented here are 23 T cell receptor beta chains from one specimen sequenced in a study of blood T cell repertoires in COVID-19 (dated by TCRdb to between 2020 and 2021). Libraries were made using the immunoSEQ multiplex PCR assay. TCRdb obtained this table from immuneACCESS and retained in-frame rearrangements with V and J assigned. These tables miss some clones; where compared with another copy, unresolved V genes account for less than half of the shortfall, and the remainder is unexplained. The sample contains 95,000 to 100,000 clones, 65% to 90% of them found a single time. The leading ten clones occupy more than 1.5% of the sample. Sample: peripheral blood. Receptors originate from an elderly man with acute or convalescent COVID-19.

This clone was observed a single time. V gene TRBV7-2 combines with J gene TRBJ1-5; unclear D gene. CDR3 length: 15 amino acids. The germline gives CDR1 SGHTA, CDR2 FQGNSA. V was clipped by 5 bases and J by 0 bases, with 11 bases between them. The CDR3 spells CASSVETYSNQPQHF. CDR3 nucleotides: TGTGCCAGCAGCGTTGAGACTTATAGCAATCAGCCCCAGCATTTT.

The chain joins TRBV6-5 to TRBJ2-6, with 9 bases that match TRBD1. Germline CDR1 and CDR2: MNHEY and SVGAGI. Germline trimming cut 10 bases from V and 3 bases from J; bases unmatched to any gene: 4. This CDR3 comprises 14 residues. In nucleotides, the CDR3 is TGTGCCACAGACAGGGGGGTTGGGGCCAACGTCCTGACTTTC. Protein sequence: CATDRGVGANVLTF.

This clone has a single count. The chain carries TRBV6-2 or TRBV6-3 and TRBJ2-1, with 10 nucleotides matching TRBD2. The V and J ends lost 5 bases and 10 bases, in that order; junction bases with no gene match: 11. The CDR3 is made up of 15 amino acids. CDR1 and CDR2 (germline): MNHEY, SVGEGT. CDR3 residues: CASSPGVAGGKEQFF. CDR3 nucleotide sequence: TGTGCCAGCAGTCCCGGGGTAGCGGGAGGTAAAGAGCAGTTCTTC.

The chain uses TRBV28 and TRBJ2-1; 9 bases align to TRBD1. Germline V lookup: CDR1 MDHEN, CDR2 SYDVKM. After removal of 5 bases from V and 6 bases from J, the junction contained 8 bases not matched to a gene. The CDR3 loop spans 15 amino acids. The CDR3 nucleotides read TGTGCCAGCAGTCCGGCGGGACAGGGAACCAATGAGCAGTTCTTC. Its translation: CASSPAGQGTNEQFF.

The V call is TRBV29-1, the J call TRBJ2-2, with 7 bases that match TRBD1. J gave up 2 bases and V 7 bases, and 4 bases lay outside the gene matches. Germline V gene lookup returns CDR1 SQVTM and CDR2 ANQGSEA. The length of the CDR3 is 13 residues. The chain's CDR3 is CSAYRGNTGELFF. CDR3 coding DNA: TGCAGCGCATACAGGGGAAACACCGGGGAGCTGTTTTTT.

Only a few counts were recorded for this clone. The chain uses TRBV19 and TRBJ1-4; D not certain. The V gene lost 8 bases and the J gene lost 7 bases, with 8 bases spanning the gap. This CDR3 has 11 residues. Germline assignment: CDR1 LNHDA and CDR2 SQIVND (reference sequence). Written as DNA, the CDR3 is TGTGCCAGTCAGGCCGGTGAAAAACTGTTTTTT. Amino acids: CASQAGEKLFF.

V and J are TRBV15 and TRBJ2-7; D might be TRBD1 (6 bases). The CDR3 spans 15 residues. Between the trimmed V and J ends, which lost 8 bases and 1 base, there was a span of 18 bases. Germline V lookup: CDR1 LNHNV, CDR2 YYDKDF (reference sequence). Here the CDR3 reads CATYYLDRDSYEQYF. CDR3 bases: TGTGCCACCTACTATTTGGACAGAGATTCCTACGAGCAGTACTTC.

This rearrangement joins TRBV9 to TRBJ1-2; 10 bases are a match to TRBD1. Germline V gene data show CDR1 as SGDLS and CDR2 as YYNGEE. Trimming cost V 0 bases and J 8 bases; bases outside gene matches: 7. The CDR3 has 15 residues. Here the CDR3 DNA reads TGTGCCAGCAGCGTAGGAGGACAGGGGGGGTTCGGCTACACCTTC. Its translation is CASSVGGQGGFGYTF.

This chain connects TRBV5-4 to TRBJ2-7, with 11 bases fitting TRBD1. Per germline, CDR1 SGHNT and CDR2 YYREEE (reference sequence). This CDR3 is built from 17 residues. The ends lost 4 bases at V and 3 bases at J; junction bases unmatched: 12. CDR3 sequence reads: CASSPRTGGASGYEQYF. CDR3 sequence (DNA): TGTGCCAGCAGCCCCAGGACAGGGGGCGCCAGCGGCTACGAGCAGTACTTC.

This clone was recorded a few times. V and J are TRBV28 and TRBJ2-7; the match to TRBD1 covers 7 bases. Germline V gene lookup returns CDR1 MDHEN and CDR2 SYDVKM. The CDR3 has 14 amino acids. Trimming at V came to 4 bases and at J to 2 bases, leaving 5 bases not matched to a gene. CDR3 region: CASSSPGQPYEQYF. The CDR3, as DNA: TGTGCCAGCAGTTCCCCGGGACAGCCCTACGAGCAGTACTTC.

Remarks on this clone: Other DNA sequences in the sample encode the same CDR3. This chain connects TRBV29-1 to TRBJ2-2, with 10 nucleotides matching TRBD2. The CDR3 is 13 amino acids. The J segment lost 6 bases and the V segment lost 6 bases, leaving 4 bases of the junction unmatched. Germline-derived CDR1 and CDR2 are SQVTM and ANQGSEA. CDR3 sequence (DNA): TGCAGCGTCAGGCTAGCGGGAGCCGGGGAGCTGTTTTTT. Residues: CSVRLAGAGELFF.

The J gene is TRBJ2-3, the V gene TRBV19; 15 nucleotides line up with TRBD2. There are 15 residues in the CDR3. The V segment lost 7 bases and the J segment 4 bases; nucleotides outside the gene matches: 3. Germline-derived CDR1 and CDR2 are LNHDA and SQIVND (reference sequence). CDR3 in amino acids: CASKWTSGRADTQYF. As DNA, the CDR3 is TGTGCCAGTAAATGGACTAGCGGGAGGGCAGATACGCAGTATTTT.

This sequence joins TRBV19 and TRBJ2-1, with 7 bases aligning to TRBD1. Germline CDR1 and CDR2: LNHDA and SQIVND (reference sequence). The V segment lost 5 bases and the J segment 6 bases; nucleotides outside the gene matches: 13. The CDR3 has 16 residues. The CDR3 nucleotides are TGTGCCAGTAGTCGTCCAGGGGGATTGGGGGTCAATGAGCAGTTCTTC. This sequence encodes CASSRPGGLGVNEQFF.

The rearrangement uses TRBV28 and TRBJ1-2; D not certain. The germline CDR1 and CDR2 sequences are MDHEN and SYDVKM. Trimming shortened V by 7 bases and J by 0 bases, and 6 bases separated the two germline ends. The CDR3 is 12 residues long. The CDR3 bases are TGTGCCAGCACTTCAGCTAACTATGGCTACACCTTC. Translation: CASTSANYGYTF.

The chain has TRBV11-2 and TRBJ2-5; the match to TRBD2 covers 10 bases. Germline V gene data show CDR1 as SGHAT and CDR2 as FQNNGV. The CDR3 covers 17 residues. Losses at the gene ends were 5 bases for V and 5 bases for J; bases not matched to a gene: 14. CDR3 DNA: TGTGCCAGCAGCCTGGGACTAGCGACCTGGGCGGGGGAGACCCAGTACTTC. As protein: CASSLGLATWAGETQYF.

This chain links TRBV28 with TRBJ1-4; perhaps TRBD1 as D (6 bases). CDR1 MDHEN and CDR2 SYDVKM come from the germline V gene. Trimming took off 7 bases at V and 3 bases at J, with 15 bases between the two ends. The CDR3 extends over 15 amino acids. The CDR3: CASTRDGGPNEKLFF. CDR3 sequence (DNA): TGTGCCAGCACCCGAGACGGGGGGCCTAATGAAAAACTGTTTTTT. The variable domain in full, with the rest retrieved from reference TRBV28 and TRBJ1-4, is DVKVTQSSRYLVKRTGEKVFLECVQDMDHENMFWYRQDPGLGLRLIYFSYDVKMKEKGDIPEGYSVSREKKERFSLILESASTNQTSMYLCASTRDGGPNEKLFFGSGTQLSVL.

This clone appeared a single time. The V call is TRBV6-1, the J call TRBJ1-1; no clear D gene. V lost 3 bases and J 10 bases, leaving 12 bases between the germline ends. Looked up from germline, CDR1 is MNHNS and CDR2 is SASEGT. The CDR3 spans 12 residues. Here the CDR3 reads CASSDPTPLAFF. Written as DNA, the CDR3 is TGTGCCAGCAGTGACCCGACACCCTTAGCTTTCTTT.

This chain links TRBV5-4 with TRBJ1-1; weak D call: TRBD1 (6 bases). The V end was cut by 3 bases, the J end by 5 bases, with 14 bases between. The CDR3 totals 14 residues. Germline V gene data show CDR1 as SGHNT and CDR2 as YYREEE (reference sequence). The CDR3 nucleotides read TGTGCCAGCAGCTCAGCCAGGGGAGGGACTGAAGCTTTCTTT. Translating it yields CASSSARGGTEAFF.

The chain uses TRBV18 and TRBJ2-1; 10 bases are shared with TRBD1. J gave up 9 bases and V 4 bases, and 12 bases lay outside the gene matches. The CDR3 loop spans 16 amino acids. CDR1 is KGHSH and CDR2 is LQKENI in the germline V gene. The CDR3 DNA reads TGTGCCAGCTCACTACGACAGGGGGCGAGGGATTGTGAGCAGTTCTTC. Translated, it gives CASSLRQGARDCEQFF. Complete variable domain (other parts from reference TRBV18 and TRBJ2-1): NAGVMQNPRHLVRRRGQEARLRCSPMKGHSHVYWYRQLPEEGLKFMVYLQKENIIDESGMPKERFSAEFPKEGPSILRIQQVVRGDSAAYFCASSLRQGARDCEQFFGPGTRLTVL.

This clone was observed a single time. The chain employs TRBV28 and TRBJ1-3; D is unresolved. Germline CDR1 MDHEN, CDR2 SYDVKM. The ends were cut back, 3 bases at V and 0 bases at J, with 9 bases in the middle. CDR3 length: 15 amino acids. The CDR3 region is CASSFRQPSGNTIYF. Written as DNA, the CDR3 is TGTGCCAGCAGTTTTCGACAACCCTCTGGAAACACCATATATTTT. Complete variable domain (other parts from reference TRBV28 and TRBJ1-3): DVKVTQSSRYLVKRTGEKVFLECVQDMDHENMFWYRQDPGLGLRLIYFSYDVKMKEKGDIPEGYSVSREKKERFSLILESASTNQTSMYLCASSFRQPSGNTIYFGEGSWLTVV.

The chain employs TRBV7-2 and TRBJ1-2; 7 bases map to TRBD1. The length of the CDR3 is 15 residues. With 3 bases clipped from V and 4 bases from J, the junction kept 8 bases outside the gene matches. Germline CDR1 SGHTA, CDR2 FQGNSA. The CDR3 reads CASSFGTAGGYGYTF. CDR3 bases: TGTGCCAGCAGCTTCGGGACAGCTGGGGGCTATGGCTACACCTTC.

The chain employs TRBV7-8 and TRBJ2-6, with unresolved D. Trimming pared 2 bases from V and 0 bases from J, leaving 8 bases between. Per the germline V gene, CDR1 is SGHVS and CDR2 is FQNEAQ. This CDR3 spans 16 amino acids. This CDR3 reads CASSLYSISGANVLTF. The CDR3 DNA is TGTGCCAGCAGCTTATACTCCATCTCTGGGGCCAACGTCCTGACTTTC.

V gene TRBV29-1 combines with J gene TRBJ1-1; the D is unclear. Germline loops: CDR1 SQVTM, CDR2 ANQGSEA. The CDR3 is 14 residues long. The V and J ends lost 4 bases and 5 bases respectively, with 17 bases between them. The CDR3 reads CSVVLRGSGTEAFF. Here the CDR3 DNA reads TGCAGCGTTGTTCTCAGAGGGTCGGGAACTGAAGCTTTCTTT.